This T cell receptor (beta chain) was captured in a study of cytomegalovirus exposure and HLA in healthy donors (dated by TCRdb to 2015 to 2018). Turning to the overall study: In an earlier analysis of under 750 of the donors, 276 Gb of sequence data and some 120 million unique TCR beta sequences from about 190 million T cells were reported. An early release covering around 630 HLA-typed donors comprised approximately 290 gigabases of sequencing data and about 90 million unique TCR sequences. The genetic ancestry cluster associated with self-reported Caucasian donors included over 65% of the roughly 390 genotyped donors. The study aimed to test whether cataloging public T cell receptors could reveal signatures of past pathogen exposure. The T cell repertoires of 666 subjects were profiled by immunosequencing and related to cytomegalovirus serostatus. A separate validation cohort of over a hundred different subjects was used in addition to the roughly 670-subject first cohort. High-throughput TCR immunosequencing, statistical association of individual TCRs with disease status, and machine learning were combined to predict cytomegalovirus infection status. A later analysis re-examined previously published TCR beta repertoires from over 500 donors and added high-resolution HLA genotyping to investigate patterns of TCR occurrence. Rather than using new phenotypic data, the later analysis identified candidate immune exposures from TCR beta sequences and from how often those sequences occurred across donors. An earlier analysis of about 620 of the donors applied high-throughput TCR beta sequencing to assess whether each TCR beta V gene segment acted as functional or pseudogenic. Donor age, sex, ethnicity and CMV serostatus were compiled together with the repertoire data. In a later genetic analysis, genome-wide SNP genotypes for about three fifths of the 666 donors were used, and that subset was treated as a discovery cohort. All discovery cohort repertoires had been generated on a single sequencing platform. Class I and class II HLA loci were covered by the typing at four-digit resolution. Typing coverage differed by locus: A, B, C, DRB1 and DQB1 were typed in roughly 620-640 donors, DQA1 in around 500, DPA1 in some 610, and DPB1 in 400 to 480. About five DR-DQ haplotypes were handled as single units for association and clustering because linkage in the cohort was strong. Among 398 genotyped donors of the cohort, an average of roughly 240,000 unique TCR beta nucleotide sequences were sequenced per donor, about a sixth of them non-productive. What the research found in general, with its limitations: Cytomegalovirus status was reported to be diagnosed by the classifier with high specificity and sensitivity in both the original and validation cohorts. According to a later analysis, parvovirus B19, influenza, CMV and Epstein-Barr virus appeared linked to several top co-occurrence clusters. In a later analysis, around 15,000 TCR beta sequences were associated with specific HLA alleles at a false discovery rate of 0.05. In a later analysis, TCR association rates were found to vary across HLA loci, with the most associated TCRs seen for DRB1 alleles and the fewest for HLA-C alleles. Because some donors lacked HLA typing at each locus, the association tests relied only on the typed subset. The only immune exposure information available for the cohort was CMV serostatus. In a later genetic analysis, a missense DCLRE1C variant was associated with V-gene and J-gene trimming of TCR beta chains, and the association was replicated in an independent cohort. Across donors, most TCR sequences were observed very rarely, whereas some public TCRs were present in many individuals. Assigning TCR associations to individual alleles was difficult when HLA alleles, especially DR and DQ, strongly co-occurred. Compared with the approximately 670-donor mean, donors in an Asian-associated ancestry cluster had fewer N-insertions in productive TCRs, according to a later genetic analysis. A group of highly shared sequence variants was considered likely to be a technical artifact of the sequencing pipeline. Correlated functional status among segregating V segments might be attributable to linkage disequilibrium, but an unknown experimental factor could not be ruled out. In a later analysis, HLA-associated TCR beta chains showed more clonal expansion and lower generation probabilities than non-associated chains that were equally common. The presence/absence analyses assumed that sequencing depth was roughly uniform across donors, and that assumption may not be true. A further reported finding was that TCR beta sequences accurately predicted the HLA-A and HLA-B alleles for most subjects in the first cohort. Some IMGT-functional V segments, including TRBV6-2 and TRBV6-3, could not be distinguished by the 87-base-pair reads and were therefore excluded. In the study, around 160 TCR beta chains were listed as associated with cytomegalovirus. In vitro tests confirmed that a few of the cytomegalovirus-associated TCR beta chains recognize cytomegalovirus antigens. It was suggested by the authors that the approach could potentially be generalized to other disease states and immunological phenotypes. A later analysis found that most CMV-associated TCR beta chains appeared HLA-restricted, with HLA associations seemingly driven largely by CMV exposure. The cohort was sequenced for TCR beta chains only, and without alpha or paired-chain data the features that could be detected were limited. In an earlier analysis of about 550 of the donors, most TCR beta V segments were observed in productive rearrangements about 87% or about 30% of the time, broadly matching IMGT annotations. Some 16 rarely observed V segments, including chromosome 9 orphons, were excluded from the earlier analysis of approximately 600 of the donors because counts were too low.

The cohort comprised several hundred healthy bone marrow donors. Cohort members were all nominally healthy when sampled, although unrecorded immune exposures were likely present. The donor was CMV seronegative and belonged to the group of 352 seronegative cohort members. Every donor gave a peripheral blood sample, and the peripheral blood mononuclear cells from that sample were used for TCR beta sequencing. The Qiagen DNeasy Blood Extraction Kit was used to extract genomic DNA from the blood cell samples. The receptor library was made with the immunoSEQ multiplex PCR assay. The multiplex PCR relied on a mix of 60 forward primers for TCR Vbeta segments and 13 reverse primers for TCR Jbeta segments. Amplification of the CDR3 region of rearranged TCR beta genes was performed with a multiplex PCR assay on genomic DNA. The Illumina HiSeq System was used to sequence the amplified TCR beta libraries as 87-base-pair reads. Per the original workflow: A later analysis tallied approximately 87 million unique TCR beta chains across the 610 or so repertoires, and around 10 million of those chains were shared by two or more donors. To remove PCR and sequencing errors, raw reads were error-corrected and collapsed into unique sequences using a nearest-neighbor algorithm that merged closely related sequences. CDR3 sequences were aligned to IMGT reference sequences to assign V, D and J gene segments. For a sequence to be retained, a match of at least six nucleotides was required to both a V gene segment and a J gene segment. A rearrangement was called productive if the CDR3 had no stop codons and remained in frame with V and J, and every other rearrangement was called non-productive. CDR3 was defined according to IMGT convention as the region running from the second conserved V-encoded cysteine to the conserved J-encoded phenylalanine. The earlier analysis of about 640 of the donors excluded any sequence lacking an unambiguous match to a single V gene segment. In an earlier analysis of 587 of the donors, V segments were called functional above 56.7% productive rearrangements and were called segregating when the between-donor standard deviation exceeded 5%. A statistical classification framework was built for diagnosing cytomegalovirus status from the catalog of TCR beta chain sequences. In a later analysis, TCR nucleotide sequences were compared against IMGT/GENE-DB human TR gene sequences so that V and J genes could be assigned. A later analysis assigned CDR3 sequences and most-parsimonious VDJ recombination scenarios with the TCRdist pipeline. In a later analysis, each TCR beta chain was defined by its CDR3 amino acid sequence together with its V-gene family, and reads without a unique V-gene family were excluded. In a later analysis, 450 to 600 highly shared, low-generation-probability nucleotide sequences were removed to address suspected cross-contamination and a sequencing artifact. For each public chain, a later analysis derived a clonal expansion index from normalized ranks of inferred template counts within each repertoire. In a later analysis, generation probabilities were computed with a VDJ recombination model fitted to out-of-frame rearrangements, and the resulting probabilities were checked against IGoR. In a later analysis, TCR-TCR, TCR-HLA and TCR-CMV co-occurrence was scored with hypergeometric tests, and a repertoire-size bias correction was applied to TCR pairs. A later analysis estimated false discovery rates by permuting HLA or CMV assignments 20 times. A later analysis grouped co-occurring TCRs with DBSCAN, adding TCRdist sequence similarity when clustering within HLA-allele-positive subsets. Repertoires with fewer than 30,000 or more than 120,000 public chains were left out of co-occurrence clustering, as were about 5 repertoires with anomalous nucleotide sharing. Entries here come from immuneACCESS through TCRdb and include only in-frame sequences with V and J called. Some clones fail to appear in such tables; in the studies checked, an unresolved V gene covers under half of the shortfall, and the cause of the remainder is unknown. V and J calls and clone size are those listed in that table; D and trimming were worked out from the DNA. For this sample there are 150,000 to 200,000 clones; roughly four fifths appear just once. About 1.6% of the sample is held by the ten biggest clonotypes.

The CDR3 spans 18 residues, from the cysteine through the phenylalanine. Only the CDR3 DNA stays, 54 bases, in frame from base 1. Here V drops 7 bases and J drops 0 bases, and the junction holds 11 bases not matched to any gene. In the germline V gene, CDR1 corresponds to MDHEN and CDR2 to SYDVKM. Details on this clone: Its antigen is not yet known. It has no much larger one-base neighbor in the sample; base qualities were not kept.

The chain joins TRBV28 to TRBJ1-6; 8 bases in between match TRBD1. Sequencing was carried out using PBMCs. The sequence was obtained from a man aged 50 or older in good health and CMV-seronegative. The DNA sequence is given as TGTGCCAGCACCCCCGGCGGACAGGGAGGCTCCTATAATTCACCCCTCCACTTT. This yields the protein CASTPGGQGGSYNSPLHF.